This T cell receptor (beta chain) stems from a study of shared clonotypes between healthy human individuals. Study in general: A donor's plate count was three for CD4 naive and three for CD4 memory; CD8 naive had two and CD8 memory one.

On this clone itself: What it binds is not known.

Study findings and constraints: How much donors shared clonotypes was expected to be affected by sequencing depth. With four donors compared, 4% to 5.5% of naive CD4 clonotypes were shared.

In the original processing: ImmunoSEQ output held junction-only sequences without quality scores, so filtering differed. This table comes from immunoSEQ multiplex PCR, and its TCRdb copy is limited to in-frame clones, with some not included. V, J and clone size derive from that table, while D and trimming were established from the DNA sequence. The table has around 2,000,000 clones, about 95% seen once; the top ten hold 0.85% to 1.2%. Positive CCR7 selection of CD45RO-negative cells yielded the naive CD8 cells, and terminally differentiated effector memory CD45RA+ cells were excluded. Sequenced sample: naive CD8+ T cells sorted from blood. This TCR derives from a man between 18 and 35 years old in good health.

CDR3 nucleotides: TGTGCCTGGAGCCTACCGGGAGGACCCTACGAGCAGTACTTC. Its translation: CAWSLPGGPYEQYF. The chain employs TRBV30 and TRBJ2-7; 7 bases match TRBD2. Germline V CDR1 and CDR2: GTSNPN, SVGIG (reference sequence). V was clipped by 3 bases and J by 2 bases; unmatched bases: 7. This CDR3 is 14 amino acids long.